This passage covers 15 T cell receptor beta chains from one sample sequenced in a study of CD8+ T cells in alopecia areata. Sequencing relied on a cDNA template that was reverse transcribed from extracted RNA. Repertoires were generated with immunoSEQ multiplex PCR, while TCRdb's copy carries only in-frame clones and drops some. The table shows 200,000 to 250,000 clones, with roughly two thirds occurring only once. The starting material was CD4+ T cells sorted from blood, obtained at week 0. Receptors were obtained from a human donor with alopecia areata.

The genes are TRBV7-2 and TRBJ1-2, with D perhaps TRBD1 (5 bases). The CDR3 has 15 residues. The germline V gene encodes CDR1 SGHTA and CDR2 FQGNSA. V gave up 1 base and J gave up 4 bases, with 13 bases separating them. This CDR3 reads CASSLGVGATYGYTF. DNA for the CDR3: TGTGCCAGCAGCTTAGGGGTAGGGGCCACCTATGGCTACACCTTC.

The gene calls are TRBV15 and TRBJ1-2, with D hard to call. Germline V gene sequence: CDR1 LNHNV, CDR2 YYDKDF (reference sequence). Trimming shortened V by 1 base and J by 4 bases, and 10 bases separated the two germline ends. The CDR3 is 14 residues long. CDR3 sequence reads: CATSRGPDPYGYTF. CDR3 bases: TGTGCCACCAGCAGAGGACCGGACCCCTATGGCTACACCTTC.

The chain is built from TRBV23-1 and TRBJ2-5; 12 bases align to TRBD1. TRBV23-1 is labeled an ORF, and its function is uncertain. Trimming took 7 bases from V and 4 from J; bases not matched to a gene: 7. The CDR3 consists of 15 residues. The CDR3 loop is CASTQGDRGRETQYF. CDR3 DNA sequence: TGCGCCAGCACTCAGGGGGACAGGGGGCGAGAGACCCAGTACTTC.

This clone was observed a single time. V is TRBV15 and J is TRBJ2-5; 7 nucleotides line up with TRBD1. The CDR3 sequence is 16 residues long. Trimming cost V 1 base and J 7 bases; bases outside gene matches: 12. Germline CDR1 and CDR2: LNHNV and YYDKDF (reference sequence). CDR3 DNA sequence: TGTGCCACCAGCAGAGGGGAAGGGGGCTCAATCGGGACCCAGTACTTC. It yields the protein CATSRGEGGSIGTQYF.

The chain couples TRBV4-2 to TRBJ1-6, with 9 bases that match TRBD1. After removal of 4 bases from V and 10 bases from J, the junction contained 8 bases not matched to a gene. This CDR3 is 15 amino acids long. Germline V lookup: CDR1 LGHNA, CDR2 YNFKEQ. CDR3 sequence reads: CASSLEGQGGSPLHF. The DNA for the CDR3 is TGTGCCAGCAGCCTCGAGGGACAGGGAGGATCACCCCTCCACTTT.

The chain links TRBV30 to TRBJ1-3, with unresolved D. The CDR3 length is 13 residues. The germline V gene has CDR1 GTSNPN and CDR2 SVGIG (reference sequence). V dropped 3 bases and J dropped 2 bases, with 8 bases sitting between them. The CDR3: CAWRWGTGNTIYF. CDR3 nucleotides: TGTGCCTGGAGGTGGGGAACTGGAAACACCATATATTTT. Using reference TRBV30 and TRBJ1-3 for the parts outside the CDR3, the full variable domain is SQTIHQWPATLVQPVGSPLSLECTVEGTSNPNLYWYRQAAGRGLQLLFYSVGIGQISSEVPQNLSASRPQDRQFILSSKKLLLSDSGFYLCAWRWGTGNTIYFGEGSWLTVV.

This clone has just a few counts. J is TRBJ1-2 and V is TRBV29-1, with 11 bases matching TRBD1. CDR1 and CDR2 from the germline V gene are SQVTM and ANQGSEA. V lost 2 bases, J lost 1 base, and 6 bases stayed unmatched. The CDR3 consists of 16 residues. The DNA for the CDR3 is TGCAGCGTTGAATTCTCCGGGACAGGGGGTAACTATGGCTACACCTTC. Its translation: CSVEFSGTGGNYGYTF.

This sequence joins TRBV27 and TRBJ1-5, with a possible D match to TRBD1 (5 bases). The V end was cut by 3 bases, the J end by 3 bases, with 9 bases between. CDR1 and CDR2 (germline): MNHEY, SMNVEV (reference sequence). The length of the CDR3 is 14 residues. CDR3 bases: TGTGCCAGCAGTTTGCCGGGGCCCAATCAGCCCCAGCATTTT. Its translation is CASSLPGPNQPQHF.

The V call is TRBV6-5, the J call TRBJ1-1, with unresolved D. V dropped 0 bases and J dropped 8 bases, with 4 bases sitting between them. The CDR3 has 11 residues. Germline assignment: CDR1 MNHEY and CDR2 SVGAGI. CDR3 in DNA: TGTGCCAGCAGTTACTCTGGGGAAGCTTTCTTT. The encoded protein is CASSYSGEAFF.

The J gene is TRBJ2-3, the V gene TRBV6-1, with 9 bases identical to TRBD1. The junction had 7 bases not matched to a gene; V was cut back by 2 bases and J by 7 bases. The CDR3 runs to 15 residues. Germline CDR1 reads MNHNS; CDR2 reads SASEGT. The CDR3 coding sequence is TGTGCCAGCAGTGAATCGGGGACAGGGTCATATACGCAGTATTTT. It yields the protein CASSESGTGSYTQYF.

This clone was picked up a small number of times. The chain has TRBV23-1 and TRBJ1-6, with no clear D. TRBV23-1 is flagged as an ORF with uncertain function. The CDR3 covers 17 residues. The germline V and J ends were trimmed by 4 bases and 0 bases, with 13 bases remaining between them. The CDR3: CASSPRKGNSYNSPLHF. Written as DNA, the CDR3 is TGCGCCAGCAGTCCTAGAAAAGGGAACTCCTATAATTCACCCCTCCACTTT.

The chain carries TRBV30 and TRBJ1-1, with a possible D match to TRBD1 (6 bases). This CDR3 has 13 residues. CDR1 and CDR2 (germline): GTSNPN, SVGIG (reference sequence). Deletions cut 0 bases from V and 5 bases from J, with 10 bases between. DNA of the CDR3: TGTGCCTGGAGTGTACGGAGGGGGACTGAAGCTTTCTTT. It specifies CAWSVRRGTEAFF. The full variable domain, completed using reference TRBV30 and TRBJ1-1, is SQTIHQWPATLVQPVGSPLSLECTVEGTSNPNLYWYRQAAGRGLQLLFYSVGIGQISSEVPQNLSASRPQDRQFILSSKKLLLSDSGFYLCAWSVRRGTEAFFGQGTRLTVV.

The chain couples TRBV30 to TRBJ1-4; maybe TRBD1 (6 bases). The CDR3 is made up of 15 amino acids. V was clipped by 2 bases and J by 5 bases, with 15 bases between them. Germline V lookup: CDR1 GTSNPN, CDR2 SVGIG (reference sequence). DNA of the CDR3: TGTGCCTGGAGTCCAGCCGGGACAAGGAATGAAAAACTGTTTTTT. Its translation is CAWSPAGTRNEKLFF.

This clone turned up a few times. This chain connects TRBV5-1 to TRBJ2-7; maybe TRBD2 (6 bases). The CDR3 is 14 amino acids. Trimming removed 0 bases at V and 2 bases at J, with 9 bases between. Germline V CDR1 and CDR2: SGHRS, YFSETQ. CDR3 coding DNA: TGCGCCAGCAGCTTGGCGGGGGATCCCTACGAGCAGTACTTC. Translating it yields CASSLAGDPYEQYF.

This sequence joins TRBV7-2 and TRBJ1-2, with a possible D match to TRBD1 (6 bases). Germline values: CDR1 SGHTA, CDR2 FQGNSA. The length of the CDR3 is 14 residues. The V end lost 4 bases, the J end lost 2 bases, and 11 bases lay between the germline ends. The CDR3 sequence: CASSSPGANYGYTF. CDR3 DNA: TGTGCCAGCAGCTCCCCGGGGGCCAACTATGGCTACACCTTC.